This paragraph covers one TCR beta chain sequence. Its antigen is unknown. The data were obtained in a study of T cells in tumors after PD-1 blockade. About the research overall: Some patients also took daily vismodegib 150 mg during anti-PD-1 treatment. On average, tumor samples gave more than 20,000 TCR templates and around 6,300 unique clonotypes. Whole-study findings and limits: Expanded exhausted CD8+ clones after therapy were mostly novel clonotypes.

Generated by immunoSEQ multiplex PCR, the TCRdb table keeps only in-frame clones and is missing some. The data hold several thousand clones, with 55% to 70% observed a single time. Germline CDR1 and CDR2: SQVTM and ANQGSEA. The V and J ends lost 6 bases and 1 base respectively, with 11 bases between them. CDR3 size: 13 residues. The sequencing here drew on tumor tissue, taken after anti-PD-1 treatment. This chain connects TRBV29-1 to TRBJ2-3; D ambiguous. The receptor was derived from a human donor with basal cell carcinoma. The DNA for the CDR3 is TGCAGCGTAAAATGGGTGGGCACAGATACGCAGTATTTT. Protein product: CSVKWVGTDTQYF.